This T cell receptor beta chain was sequenced during a study of blood T cell repertoires in COVID-19. Clones were read by immunoSEQ multiplex PCR, and TCRdb kept only the in-frame ones, dropping some. In the table there are some 120,000 clones, roughly 82% of which are singletons. In germline, CDR1 is SGHAT, CDR2 FQNNGV. Trimming cost V 5 bases and J 4 bases, with 9 bases left between them. The CDR3 covers 14 residues. The receptor was isolated from a human donor in a cohort sampled during active COVID-19. The material sequenced was peripheral blood. J is TRBJ1-6 and V is TRBV11-2; TRBD1 might be the D (6 bases). The CDR3 nucleotides read TGTGCCAGCAGCCATGGACAGTATAATTCACCCCTCCACTTT. Encoded protein: CASSHGQYNSPLHF.